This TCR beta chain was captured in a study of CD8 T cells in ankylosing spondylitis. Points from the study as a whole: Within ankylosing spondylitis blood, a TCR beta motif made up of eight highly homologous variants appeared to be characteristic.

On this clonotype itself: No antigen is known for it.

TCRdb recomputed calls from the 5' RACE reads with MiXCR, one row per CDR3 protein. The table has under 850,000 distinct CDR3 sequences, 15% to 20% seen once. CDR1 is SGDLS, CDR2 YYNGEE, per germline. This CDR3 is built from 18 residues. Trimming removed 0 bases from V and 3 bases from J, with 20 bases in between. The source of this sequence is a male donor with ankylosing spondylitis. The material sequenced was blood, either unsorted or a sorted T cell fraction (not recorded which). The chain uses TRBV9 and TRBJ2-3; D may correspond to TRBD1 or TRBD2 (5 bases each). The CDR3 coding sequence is TGTGCCAGCAGCGTAGCCCCCCTACATGGGACCCTGACAGATACGCAGTATTTT. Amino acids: CASSVAPLHGTLTDTQYF. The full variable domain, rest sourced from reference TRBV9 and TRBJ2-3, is DSGVTQTPKHLITATGQRVTLRCSPRSGDLSVYWYQQSLDQGLQFLIQYYNGEERAKGNILERFSAQQFPDLHSELNLSSLELGDSALYFCASSVAPLHGTLTDTQYFGPGTRLTVL.